This is a list of T cell receptor beta chains from one sample in a study of CD8 T cells in Susac syndrome. Each CDR3 protein is one row after TCRdb ran MiXCR on the immunoSEQ multiplex PCR reads. The sample has 150,000 to 200,000 distinct CDR3 sequences, around 94% seen once. The sequencing sample was made of CD4+ T cells from PBMCs. Every receptor here comes from a human donor in good health. Each CDR3 is given with its conserved first and last residue. The D gene is left open where the match is weak. Size tells how often a clone was seen (once, few, many) or the class of an expanded clone, and some rows leave it out.

V	J	D	size	DNA	CDR3
TRBV4-3	TRBJ2-7	TRBD1	.	TGCGCCAGCAGCCAAACGCGGACAGGGTGGCCGCAGTACTTC	CASSQTRTGWPQYF
TRBV20-1	TRBJ2-3	.	.	TGCAGTGCTAGCAGGCCGGCGGGGGCCACAGATACGCAGTATTTT	CSASRPAGATDTQYF
TRBV15	TRBJ2-5	.	.	TGTGCCACCAGCAGTCCGGCCACAGGGACCCAGTACTTC	CATSSPATGTQYF
TRBV4-3	TRBJ1-2	TRBD1	.	TGCGCCAGCAGCGATCGAGGACAGGGTTTAGGGGGCTACACCTTC	CASSDRGQGLGGYTF
TRBV20-1	TRBJ1-2	.	.	TGCAGTGCTAGAGATCAGTCTGGGGGCTATGGCTACACCTTC	CSARDQSGGYGYTF
TRBV7-2	TRBJ2-5	TRBD2	.	TGTGCCAGCAGCGCCCAGCGGGGGGGAGAAGAGACCCAGTACTTC	CASSAQRGGEETQYF
TRBV7-2	TRBJ2-7	.	.	TGTGCCAGCAGCCCGGGACGGACCGGCGACGAGCAGTACTTC	CASSPGRTGDEQYF
TRBV15	TRBJ2-4	.	.	TGTGCCACCAGCAGAGATGGCGGTGGGGACATTCAGTACTTC	CATSRDGGGDIQYF
TRBV20-1	TRBJ2-3	TRBD2	.	TGCAGTGCTAGTAGCCTAGCGGGGGCAGATACGCAGTATTTT	CSASSLAGADTQYF
TRBV20-1	TRBJ1-5	.	.	TGCAGTGCTAGTTTTTTGGAGGGTAATCAGCCCCAGCATTTT	CSASFLEGNQPQHF
TRBV29-1	TRBJ1-1	.	.	TGCAGCGTTCGGCGAACAGTAACGAACACTGAAGCTTTCTTT	CSVRRTVTNTEAFF
TRBV4-2	TRBJ2-3	.	.	TGTGCCAGCAGCCAAGATGTGGCCCCTGGGGATACGCAGTATTTT	CASSQDVAPGDTQYF
TRBV14	TRBJ2-7	.	.	TGTGCCAGCAGCCAAGTCGGCGGAACCGAGCAGTACTTC	CASSQVGGTEQYF
TRBV27	TRBJ2-3	.	.	TGTGCCAGCAGTTTTCGGGGGCTCAACACAGATACGCAGTATTTT	CASSFRGLNTDTQYF
TRBV3-1	TRBJ2-3	TRBD2	.	TGTGCCAGCAGCCAAGGGATAGCGGGGCCCACAGATACGCAGTATTTT	CASSQGIAGPTDTQYF
TRBV3-1	TRBJ2-7	.	.	TGTGCCAGCAGCCAAGGAGCCGTAGGGTCCTACGAGCAGTACTTC	CASSQGAVGSYEQYF
TRBV29-1	TRBJ2-1	TRBD2	.	TGCAGCGCCCCCCTAGCGGGGTCCTACAATGAGCAGTTCTTC	CSAPLAGSYNEQFF
TRBV30	TRBJ2-1	TRBD1	.	TGTGCCTGGAGTGCGCTGACTGCAGGGGGCAATGAGCAGTTCTTC	CAWSALTAGGNEQFF
TRBV3-1	TRBJ1-2	.	.	TGTGCCAGCAGCTGGACAGAAAACTATGGCTACACCTTC	CASSWTENYGYTF
TRBV5-6	TRBJ1-2	TRBD1	once	TGTGCCAGCAGCTTGGCGGGACAGTTCTATGGCTACACCTTC	CASSLAGQFYGYTF
TRBV27	TRBJ2-3	.	.	TGTGCCAGCAGATCCGCCGGGGGTAGCTCAGATACGCAGTATTTT	CASRSAGGSSDTQYF
TRBV28	TRBJ2-5	TRBD1	once	TGTGCCATCTACGGACAGGGGTCTGGAGAGACCCAGTACTTC	CAIYGQGSGETQYF
TRBV20-1	TRBJ1-6	TRBD1	.	TGCAGTGCTAGAGACCGGGACAGGAGCTCCTATAATTCACCCCTCCACTTT	CSARDRDRSSYNSPLHF
TRBV5-1	TRBJ1-6	.	once	TGCGCCAGCAGCTTGGCGGGGCGAGGGTCACCCCTCCACTTT	CASSLAGRGSPLHF
TRBV3-1	TRBJ1-2	.	.	TGTGCCAGCACAGTACACGGGGTCGGCTACACCTTC	CASTVHGVGYTF
TRBV7-8	TRBJ2-7	TRBD1	.	TGTGCCACCTCCGGACAGGTGGAGCAGTACTTC	CATSGQVEQYF
TRBV12-3/TRBV12-4	TRBJ2-7	.	.	TGTGCCAGCAGGCGGGGTCTGGACGAGCAGTACTTC	CASRRGLDEQYF
TRBV9	TRBJ2-3	.	.	TGTGCCAGCAGCGTAGAATCTAGTCCGGATACGCAGTATTTT	CASSVESSPDTQYF